This record looks at one T cell receptor beta chain sequence and its context. PCR employed 60 Vbeta and 13 Jbeta primers. Here immunoSEQ multiplex PCR was the method, and the copy in TCRdb shows in-frame clones only, minus some. This table has about 190,000 clones, 75% to 90% appearing once. Germline V gives CDR1 MNHEY, CDR2 SMNVEV (reference sequence). The CDR3 extends over 12 amino acids. V gave up 6 bases and J gave up 5 bases, with 8 bases separating them. This sample stems from a study of cytomegalovirus exposure and HLA in healthy donors. This chain uses TRBV27 with TRBJ2-1; no clear D gene. This clonotype was obtained from a woman under 30 in good health and CMV-seronegative. Sequenced sample: PBMCs. Here the CDR3 reads CASSKLDNEQFF. The CDR3 DNA follows: TGTGCCAGCAGCAAATTAGACAATGAGCAGTTCTTC.